These 8 T cell receptor beta chains share one sample of origin, sequenced in a study of blood T cells in healthy people across ages. Primers used in a second PCR of about 6 to 11 cycles were a sample-barcoded 5' primer and a J-beta primer mix. MiXCR was run by TCRdb on the 5' RACE reads, yielding one entry per CDR3 protein. The sample holds some 900,000 distinct CDR3 sequences, under 50% seen once. Sequenced: blood. The source of these receptors is a man younger than 40 in good health.

The rearrangement uses TRBV24-1 and TRBJ2-3; the match to TRBD1 covers 7 bases. Germline CDR1 KGHDR, CDR2 SFDVKD. V shed 10 bases and J 6 bases; nucleotides not matched to a gene: 15. CDR3 size: 15 residues. As DNA, the CDR3 is TGTGCCACAGAAGAGAGACAGGGAGAAGTCGATACGCAGTATTTT. This translates into CATEERQGEVDTQYF.

J is TRBJ2-7 and V is TRBV5-1; 9 nucleotides line up with TRBD1. Per the germline V gene, CDR1 is SGHRS and CDR2 is YFSETQ. The CDR3 runs 15 residues. Trimming removed 4 bases from V and 2 bases from J; junction bases left unmatched: 7. The CDR3 loop reads CASSPGQGFTYEQYF. The DNA of the CDR3 is TGCGCCAGCAGCCCGGGACAGGGATTTACCTACGAGCAGTACTTC.

This chain connects TRBV28 to TRBJ2-7; 8 bases align to TRBD2. Unmatched junction bases numbered 8, after V lost 5 bases and J lost 2 bases. The CDR3 has 15 residues. Germline values: CDR1 MDHEN, CDR2 SYDVKM. The CDR3 sequence is CASSPPTAGAYEQYF. The CDR3 DNA reads as TGTGCCAGCAGTCCCCCGACAGCGGGAGCCTACGAGCAGTACTTC.

This clonotype was recorded a few times. J is TRBJ2-3 and V is TRBV3-1, with D hard to call. Per germline, CDR1 LGHDT and CDR2 YNNKEL (reference sequence). Trimming shortened V by 5 bases and J by 6 bases, and 24 bases separated the two germline ends. The CDR3 spans 17 residues. The CDR3 DNA reads TGTGCCAGCAGCGTAAAGGGTTATATAGGTAGTCCCGATACGCAGTATTTT. This sequence encodes CASSVKGYIGSPDTQYF.

The V call is TRBV9, the J call TRBJ2-6; D is uncertain. The CDR3 loop spans 15 amino acids. The V gene's germline CDR1 is SGDLS and CDR2 YYNGEE. V was shortened by 4 bases and J by 0 bases, with 8 bases between the two germline ends. The CDR3 region is CASSTHRSGANVLTF. The DNA of the CDR3 is TGTGCCAGCAGCACACATCGCTCTGGGGCCAACGTCCTGACTTTC.

V gene TRBV3-1 combines with J gene TRBJ2-5, with TRBD2 matching over 12 bases. The CDR3 is 19 amino acids. From germline, CDR1 is LGHDT and CDR2 YNNKEL (reference sequence). The V and J ends lost 4 bases and 5 bases, in that order; junction bases with no gene match: 17. This chain's CDR3 is CASSRAASGGDSLKETQYF. DNA of the CDR3: TGTGCCAGCAGCCGTGCGGCTAGCGGGGGGGACTCCCTGAAGGAGACCCAGTACTTC.

V gene TRBV20-1 combines with J gene TRBJ1-2; D call uncertain. The CDR3 extends over 13 amino acids. Germline CDR1 reads DFQATT; CDR2 reads SNEGSKA (reference sequence). V lost 1 base, J lost 0 bases, and 6 bases lay in between. The DNA of the CDR3 is TGCAGTGCTAGAGGGTCGACTAACTATGGCTACACCTTC. It translates to CSARGSTNYGYTF.

J is TRBJ2-1 and V is TRBV30; 11 nucleotides align to TRBD2. The junction had 3 bases not matched to a gene; V was cut back by 6 bases and J by 2 bases. Germline CDR1 reads GTSNPN; CDR2 reads SVGIG (reference sequence). This CDR3 region has 14 residues. For the CDR3, the DNA is TGTGCCTGCGCGACTAGCGGGGCCTACAATGAGCAGTTCTTC. It specifies CACATSGAYNEQFF.